What follows are 23 T cell receptor beta chains derived from one specimen sequenced in a study of T-cell memory formation after mild COVID-19. TCRdb redid the calling of the 5' RACE reads with MiXCR, one entry per CDR3 protein. The table lists around 120,000 distinct CDR3 sequences, about a sixth of them singletons. The specimen was PBMCs or a T cell subset sorted from them (not recorded which). These receptor sequences come from an adult woman who had mild COVID-19 (a few samples of this study predate the infection). Cell type and time point are not known.

The chain couples TRBV20-1 to TRBJ2-7, with a tentative D call TRBD1 (7 bases). The CDR3 spans 15 residues. Trimming took 7 bases from V and 4 from J, leaving 23 bases between them. From germline, CDR1 is DFQATT and CDR2 SNEGSKA (reference sequence). The chain's CDR3 is CSVPNPRQGGYEQYF. The CDR3 coding sequence is TGCAGTGTTCCCAACCCCCGACAGGGAGGATACGAGCAGTACTTC.

The CDR3 protein is CASSEDRENYGYTF. As DNA, the CDR3 is TGTGCCAGCAGTGAGGACAGGGAGAACTATGGCTACACCTTC. The rearrangement uses TRBV2 and TRBJ1-2, with 8 bases that match TRBD1. V was clipped by 3 bases and J by 2 bases; unmatched bases: 2. The CDR3 length is 14 residues. Per germline, CDR1 SNHLY and CDR2 FYNNEI.

The sample holds a few counts of this clonotype. This chain connects TRBV20-1 to TRBJ1-5, with a tentative D call TRBD1 (5 bases). Trimming shortened V by 1 base and J by 0 bases, and 25 bases separated the two germline ends. There are 20 residues in the CDR3. Per the germline V gene, CDR1 is DFQATT and CDR2 is SNEGSKA (reference sequence). The CDR3 DNA follows: TGCAGTGCTAGAGTTTATAGCCCCGGGACGGATGCCTATAGCAATCAGCCCCAGCATTTT. Translating it yields CSARVYSPGTDAYSNQPQHF.

A few counts support this clonotype. One end of the junction varies from germline; a read error may be responsible. The chain links TRBV12-3 or TRBV12-4 to TRBJ2-7; possibly TRBD1 for D (6 bases). The CDR3 runs 12 residues. The CDR3 sequence: CASSGDIAGSHF. The CDR3, as DNA: TGTGCCAGCAGTGGGGACATAGCTGGATCGCACTTC.

The chain is built from TRBV7-9 and TRBJ1-1, with TRBD1 as a possible D gene (6 bases). V lost 5 bases to trimming and J lost 6 bases, with 10 bases between them. This CDR3 region has 12 residues. Germline assignment: CDR1 SEHNR and CDR2 FQNEAQ (reference sequence). The DNA of the CDR3 is TGTGCCAGCAGCCCCCGGACAGCTGAAGCTTTCTTT. Translated: CASSPRTAEAFF.

In its sample, this clonotype was seen many times. V gene TRBV18 combines with J gene TRBJ1-2, with 7 nucleotides matching TRBD1. Per germline, CDR1 KGHSH and CDR2 LQKENI. V dropped 3 bases and J dropped 2; count of bases not matched to a gene: 0. This CDR3 spans 13 amino acids. The CDR3 DNA is TGTGCCAGCTCACCGGGACAGAACTATGGCTACACCTTC. As protein: CASSPGQNYGYTF.

Of note for this clonotype: One junction end does not reproduce the germline sequence, and a read error may be involved. The chain has TRBV13 and TRBJ2-3, with unresolved D. The V gene's germline CDR1 is PRHDT and CDR2 FYEKMQ (reference sequence). The CDR3 runs 14 residues. CDR3 in DNA: TGTGACAGCAGCGACCGCCCGAGTGCAGATACGCAGTATTTT. Its protein is CDSSDRPSADTQYF.

This clonotype was found a few times. The chain links TRBV11-2 to TRBJ2-1; D is undetermined. Looked up from germline, CDR1 is SGHAT and CDR2 is FQNNGV. The ends were cut back, 5 bases at V and 0 bases at J, with 17 bases in the middle. CDR3 length: 17 amino acids. Written as DNA, the CDR3 is TGTGCCAGCAGCCCACGGGCCTTACGTTTCTCCTACAATGAGCAGTTCTTC. Amino acids: CASSPRALRFSYNEQFF. The full variable domain, its missing parts supplied by reference TRBV11-2 and TRBJ2-1, is EAGVAQSPRYKIIEKRQSVAFWCNPISGHATLYWYQQILGQGPKLLIQFQNNGVVDDSQLPKDRFSAERLKGVDSTLKIQPAKLEDSAVYLCASSPRALRFSYNEQFFGPGTRLTVL.

This clonotype was detected ten times or more. The chain recombines TRBV5-6 with TRBJ2-3; D is unresolved. The CDR3 is made up of 12 amino acids. V gave up 5 bases and J gave up 6 bases, with 10 bases separating them. Looked up from germline, CDR1 is SGHDT and CDR2 is YYEEEE. The CDR3: CASSYQPDTQYF. The CDR3 bases are TGTGCCAGCAGTTACCAGCCGGATACGCAGTATTTT.

This clonotype turned up a few times. The V gene is TRBV29-1, the J gene TRBJ2-7, with 7 bases matching TRBD1. J gave up 3 bases and V 0 bases, and 8 bases lay outside the gene matches. Germline-derived CDR1 and CDR2 are SQVTM and ANQGSEA. The CDR3 has 15 amino acids. This CDR3 reads CSVEDDRAGFYEQYF. As DNA, the CDR3 is TGCAGCGTTGAAGATGACAGGGCTGGGTTCTACGAGCAGTACTTC.

The chain links TRBV14 to TRBJ1-5, with 7 bases matching TRBD1. Per germline, CDR1 SGHDN and CDR2 FVKESK. The V and J ends lost 3 bases and 7 bases, in that order; junction bases with no gene match: 6. This CDR3 has 14 residues. The CDR3 DNA sequence: TGTGCCAGCAGCCACAGGGGGTCAAACCAGCCCCAGCATTTT. Its protein product is CASSHRGSNQPQHF.

The V gene is TRBV4-1, the J gene TRBJ1-2; D is unclear. Germline V gene lookup returns CDR1 MGHRA and CDR2 YSYEKL. The length of the CDR3 is 13 residues. Trimming stripped 0 bases from V and 4 bases from J, with 6 bases between. CDR3 sequence (DNA): TGCGCCAGCAGCCAAGACAGGTCCTATGGCTACACCTTC. Protein: CASSQDRSYGYTF.

This clonotype was counted a few times. The V and J genes are TRBV29-1 and TRBJ2-5; D is perhaps TRBD1 (6 bases). The CDR3 extends over 15 amino acids. Germline V gene sequence: CDR1 SQVTM, CDR2 ANQGSEA. The ends were cut back, 4 bases at V and 5 bases at J, with 20 bases in the middle. The CDR3 reads CSVVHSGERFETQYF. CDR3 in DNA: TGCAGCGTTGTGCATTCAGGGGAGAGGTTCGAGACCCAGTACTTC.

The genes are TRBV2 and TRBJ1-3; tentative D call: TRBD1 (5 bases). The ends were cut back, 5 bases at V and 0 bases at J, with 11 bases in the middle. Germline CDR1 reads SNHLY; CDR2 reads FYNNEI. The CDR3 has 15 residues. The CDR3 reads CASSRDGPSGNTIYF. CDR3 sequence (DNA): TGTGCCAGCAGTCGGGACGGACCCTCTGGAAACACCATATATTTT.

For this clonotype: This may be a read error, as it is one base from a much larger clone. The chain joins TRBV20-1 to TRBJ2-7; possibly TRBD1 or TRBD2 for D (6 bases each). Trimming cost V 6 bases and J 1 base, with 19 bases left between them. The CDR3 consists of 15 residues. Germline V gene data show CDR1 as DFQATT and CDR2 as SNEGSKA (reference sequence). The CDR3 is CSATLTGGGSYEQYF. The CDR3 DNA reads TGCAGTGCCACTCTGACAGGAGGGGGATCCTACGAGCAGTACTTC.

The genes are TRBV7-6 and TRBJ2-7; D is unresolved. V was clipped by 4 bases and J by 2 bases, with 12 bases between them. Per germline, CDR1 SGHVS and CDR2 FNYEAQ. The CDR3 loop spans 14 amino acids. This chain's CDR3 is CASSSRAGPYEQYF. The CDR3 DNA reads as TGTGCCAGCAGCTCCCGGGCAGGACCCTACGAGCAGTACTTC.

The chain is built from TRBV5-1 and TRBJ2-7; perhaps TRBD2 as D (5 bases). Germline V gene data show CDR1 as SGHRS and CDR2 as YFSETQ. Between the trimmed V and J ends, which lost 2 bases and 4 bases, there was a span of 19 bases. The CDR3 runs to 16 residues. This chain's CDR3 is CASSFREHGSGYEQYF. The CDR3 nucleotides are TGCGCCAGCAGCTTCCGCGAACACGGCTCGGGGTACGAGCAGTACTTC.

The table lists this clonotype with a few counts. The gene calls are TRBV14 and TRBJ2-1, with D unresolved. CDR1 and CDR2 from the germline V gene are SGHDN and FVKESK. The CDR3 has 13 residues. With 4 bases removed from V and 4 bases from J, the gap between germline ends came to 8 bases. This CDR3 reads CASSPNLYNEQFF. DNA of the CDR3: TGTGCCAGCAGCCCGAACCTATACAATGAGCAGTTCTTC. The whole variable domain, remainder taken from reference TRBV14 and TRBJ2-1, is EAGVTQFPSHSVIEKGQTVTLRCDPISGHDNLYWYRRVMGKEIKFLLHFVKESKQDESGMPNNRFLAERTGGTYSTLKVQPAELEDSGVYFCASSPNLYNEQFFGPGTRLTVL.

This clonotype has just a few counts. This chain links TRBV6-6 with TRBJ1-1; D is perhaps TRBD1 (6 bases). This CDR3 has 14 residues. V was trimmed by 4 bases and J by 4 bases, leaving 13 bases between them. Looked up from germline, CDR1 is MNHNY and CDR2 is SVGAGI (reference sequence). The CDR3 sequence is CASSSQGVRTEAFF. CDR3 in DNA: TGTGCCAGCAGTTCACAGGGTGTTCGCACTGAAGCTTTCTTT.

This clonotype was picked up a small number of times. The chain has TRBV2 and TRBJ2-2; D is perhaps TRBD2 (6 bases). The germline gives CDR1 SNHLY, CDR2 FYNNEI. V gave up 6 bases and J gave up 5 bases, with 10 bases separating them. The CDR3 loop spans 13 amino acids. This CDR3 reads CASSAGRTGELFF. The DNA of the CDR3 is TGTGCCAGCAGCGCAGGGAGGACCGGGGAGCTGTTTTTT. Full variable domain (missing parts from reference TRBV2 and TRBJ2-2): EPEVTQTPSHQVTQMGQEVILRCVPISNHLYFYWYRQILGQKVEFLVSFYNNEISEKSEIFDDQFSVERPDGSNFTLKIRSTKLEDSAMYFCASSAGRTGELFFGEGSRLTVL.

This clonotype was observed a few times. The J gene is TRBJ2-1, the V gene TRBV7-2; 7 bases agree with TRBD1. Trimming at V came to 1 base and at J to 9 bases, leaving 12 bases not matched to a gene. The CDR3 sequence is 16 residues long. The germline CDR1 and CDR2 sequences are SGHTA and FQGNSA. The CDR3 DNA reads TGTGCCAGCAGCTTAGTTGGGACAGAGCATATGATTGAGCAGTTCTTC. This translates into CASSLVGTEHMIEQFF.

The V and J genes are TRBV5-1 and TRBJ2-7; D is perhaps TRBD2 (6 bases). Germline V gene data show CDR1 as SGHRS and CDR2 as YFSETQ. The CDR3 is 13 amino acids. V shed 2 bases and J shed 3 bases, with 9 bases lying between them. The DNA for the CDR3 is TGCGCCAGCAGCTTCCGGGGGAACTACGAGCAGTACTTC. Its protein product is CASSFRGNYEQYF.

This clonotype was detected a few times. The V gene is TRBV4-3, the J gene TRBJ2-1, with D possibly being TRBD2 (5 bases). The CDR3 is 15 residues long. CDR1 and CDR2 from the germline V gene are LGHNA and YSLEER. V lost 1 base and J lost 7, with 14 bases in between. DNA of the CDR3: TGCGCCAGCAGCCAAGCGGTCGGGGTTGGGAATGAGCAGTTCTTC. Translating gives CASSQAVGVGNEQFF.